The 20 T cell receptor beta chains in this list originate from one sample, sequenced in a study of blood T cell repertoires in COVID-19. Clones were sequenced by immunoSEQ multiplex PCR, and TCRdb holds only the in-frame ones, with some missing. The sample lists 53,000 or so clones, 60% to 80% occurring once. Sample: peripheral blood. These receptors were collected from a man aged 65 to 79 with active or convalescent COVID-19.

This clone was observed a few times. This chain joins TRBV2 and TRBJ2-7, with TRBD1 matching 8 bases. The CDR3 sequence is 13 residues long. V was clipped by 5 bases and J by 2 bases; unmatched bases: 2. Germline CDR1 is SNHLY and CDR2 is FYNNEI. The CDR3 DNA reads as TGTGCCAGCAGTCGACAGGGGACCTACGAGCAGTACTTC. Translation: CASSRQGTYEQYF. The full variable domain, its missing parts supplied by reference TRBV2 and TRBJ2-7, is EPEVTQTPSHQVTQMGQEVILRCVPISNHLYFYWYRQILGQKVEFLVSFYNNEISEKSEIFDDQFSVERPDGSNFTLKIRSTKLEDSAMYFCASSRQGTYEQYFGPGTRLTVT.

The V gene is TRBV19, the J gene TRBJ2-7; the D gene is possibly TRBD1 (6 bases). Trimming took off 3 bases at V and 3 bases at J, with 12 bases between the two ends. This CDR3 has 14 amino acids. CDR1 LNHDA and CDR2 SQIVND come from the germline V gene (reference sequence). The CDR3 DNA follows: TGTGCCAGTAGTATCGGGGCACAGGGCTACGAGCAGTACTTC. It specifies CASSIGAQGYEQYF.

A few counts support this clone. V and J are TRBV19 and TRBJ1-6; 8 bases are shared with TRBD1. Germline V gives CDR1 LNHDA, CDR2 SQIVND (reference sequence). V was clipped by 5 bases and J by 1 base; unmatched bases: 4. CDR3 length equals 16 residues. The CDR3 sequence is CASSPNRGSYNSPLHF. DNA of the CDR3: TGTGCCAGTAGTCCGAACAGGGGGTCCTATAATTCACCCCTCCACTTT.

J is TRBJ2-7 and V is TRBV7-3; 8 bases agree with TRBD2. The CDR3 has 14 residues. Per germline, CDR1 SGHTA and CDR2 FQGTGA. Losses at the gene ends were 2 bases for V and 6 bases for J; bases not matched to a gene: 6. CDR3 protein: CASSLLAGGSEQYF. As DNA, the CDR3 is TGTGCCAGCAGCTTACTGGCGGGAGGCTCCGAGCAGTACTTC.

The chain links TRBV9 to TRBJ1-2; TRBD1 agrees at 7 bases. Germline CDR1 is SGDLS and CDR2 is YYNGEE. After removal of 4 bases from V and 4 bases from J, the junction contained 16 bases not matched to a gene. The CDR3 consists of 17 residues. The CDR3 spells CASSPFPTYRGPYGYTF. The CDR3 nucleotides read TGTGCCAGCAGCCCTTTCCCTACGTACAGGGGTCCCTATGGCTACACCTTC.

The rearrangement joins TRBV11-2 to TRBJ1-5, with D perhaps TRBD1 (6 bases). CDR1 and CDR2 (germline): SGHAT, FQNNGV. CDR3 size: 15 residues. With 5 bases removed from V and 7 bases from J, the gap between germline ends came to 18 bases. The CDR3 coding sequence is TGTGCCAGCAGCCCATCGACAGGTGGGGGACAGCCCCAGCATTTT. Its translation is CASSPSTGGGQPQHF. Full variable domain (missing parts from reference TRBV11-2 and TRBJ1-5): EAGVAQSPRYKIIEKRQSVAFWCNPISGHATLYWYQQILGQGPKLLIQFQNNGVVDDSQLPKDRFSAERLKGVDSTLKIQPAKLEDSAVYLCASSPSTGGGQPQHFGDGTRLSIL.

The chain links TRBV19 to TRBJ1-1; TRBD1 might be the D (5 bases). Trimming took off 7 bases at V and 0 bases at J, with 15 bases between the two ends. Germline V lookup: CDR1 LNHDA, CDR2 SQIVND (reference sequence). This CDR3 is 15 amino acids long. CDR3 residues: CASMAGRRMNTEAFF. CDR3 coding DNA: TGTGCCAGTATGGCAGGGCGCCGAATGAACACTGAAGCTTTCTTT.

The chain has TRBV28 and TRBJ1-1; possible D gene TRBD1, 5 bases. Germline values: CDR1 MDHEN, CDR2 SYDVKM. The CDR3 has 15 amino acids. V dropped 3 bases and J dropped 5 bases, with 16 bases sitting between them. CDR3 sequence reads: CASSFSGRVVTEAFF. The DNA of the CDR3 is TGTGCCAGCAGTTTTTCGGGCAGGGTGGTAACTGAAGCTTTCTTT.

The chain uses TRBV6-5 and TRBJ1-5; a possible D gene is TRBD1 (5 bases). This CDR3 region has 15 residues. Between the trimmed V and J ends, which lost 4 bases and 0 bases, there was a span of 10 bases. Per germline, CDR1 MNHEY and CDR2 SVGAGI. The CDR3 sequence is CASSSAGLSNQPQHF. The CDR3 DNA reads TGTGCCAGCAGTTCAGCGGGGCTTAGCAATCAGCCCCAGCATTTT.

This chain uses TRBV30 with TRBJ1-6; D is ambiguous. Trimming removed 5 bases at V and 8 bases at J, with 13 bases between. Germline V gene data show CDR1 as GTSNPN and CDR2 as SVGIG (reference sequence). The CDR3 loop spans 13 amino acids. CDR3 residues: CAWCGTRDSPLHF. The CDR3 bases are TGTGCCTGGTGCGGAACACGAGATTCACCCCTCCACTTT.

The chain links TRBV7-2 to TRBJ1-1; TRBD1 aligns across 7 bases. J lost 1 base, V lost 3 bases, and 5 bases had no gene match. The CDR3 extends over 15 amino acids. CDR1 is SGHTA and CDR2 is FQGNSA in the germline V gene. This CDR3 is CASSLRAGGNTEAFF. In DNA form, the CDR3 reads TGTGCCAGCAGCTTGAGGGCAGGGGGGAACACTGAAGCTTTCTTT. Variable domain in full (rest from reference TRBV7-2 and TRBJ1-1): GAGVSQSPSNKVTEKGKDVELRCDPISGHTALYWYRQSLGQGLEFLIYFQGNSAPDKSGLPSDRFSAERTGGSVSTLTIQRTQQEDSAVYLCASSLRAGGNTEAFFGQGTRLTVV.

The rearrangement joins TRBV6-5 to TRBJ2-3; 9 bases are shared with TRBD2. Germline CDR1 and CDR2: MNHEY and SVGAGI. This CDR3 has 15 amino acids. Losses at the gene ends were 6 bases for V and 0 bases for J; bases not matched to a gene: 4. Here the CDR3 DNA reads TGTGCCAGCAGCCTAGCGGGAACTAGCACAGATACGCAGTATTTT. Translating gives CASSLAGTSTDTQYF.

The chain links TRBV5-6 to TRBJ2-7; 7 bases fit TRBD2. Germline V gives CDR1 SGHDT, CDR2 YYEEEE. V lost 3 bases and J lost 2; bases outside the gene matches: 8. The CDR3 sequence is 15 residues long. CDR3 sequence: CASSSPSGTTYEQYF. CDR3 DNA sequence: TGTGCCAGCAGCTCCCCTAGCGGAACAACCTACGAGCAGTACTTC.

The V call is TRBV6-5, the J call TRBJ1-4; D possibly corresponds to TRBD1 (5 bases). Germline V gives CDR1 MNHEY, CDR2 SVGAGI. V was cut by 4 bases and J by 8 bases, with 14 bases left in between. The CDR3 sequence is 14 residues long. CDR3: CASSFGGDLEKLFF. The DNA of the CDR3 is TGTGCCAGCAGTTTTGGGGGGGATTTGGAAAAACTGTTTTTT.

The chain recombines TRBV4-1 with TRBJ1-1; D gene unclear. Trimming pared 5 bases from V and 2 bases from J, leaving 9 bases between. Germline-derived CDR1 and CDR2 are MGHRA and YSYEKL. The CDR3 is made up of 13 amino acids. The CDR3 DNA reads TGCGCCAGCAGCTACCGACACAACACTGAAGCTTTCTTT. It codes for CASSYRHNTEAFF.

The DNA of the CDR3 is TGTGCCAGCAGTTTGGCAGTCAGCAATCAGCCCCAGCATTTT. Translating it yields CASSLAVSNQPQHF. V and J are TRBV28 and TRBJ1-5, with D unresolved. Trimming stripped 3 bases from V and 1 base from J, with 7 bases between. This CDR3 has 14 residues. Germline V gives CDR1 MDHEN, CDR2 SYDVKM.

This clone was seen a handful of times. The chain couples TRBV5-1 to TRBJ1-2; D might be TRBD1 (5 bases). The CDR3 contains 13 residues. V shed 1 base and J shed 6 bases, with 10 bases lying between them. Looked up from germline, CDR1 is SGHRS and CDR2 is YFSETQ. The DNA for the CDR3 is TGCGCCAGCAGCTTGAGGGCAGGGAATGGCTACACCTTC. Its protein product is CASSLRAGNGYTF.

The chain recombines TRBV7-2 with TRBJ1-1; perhaps TRBD1 as D (5 bases). Trimming stripped 5 bases from V and 11 bases from J, with 21 bases between. This CDR3 has 14 amino acids. Per the germline V gene, CDR1 is SGHTA and CDR2 is FQGNSA. The CDR3 loop reads CASSPETALSWAFF. Written as DNA, the CDR3 is TGTGCCAGCAGCCCAGAGACAGCCCTAAGTTGGGCTTTCTTT.

The V gene is TRBV5-6, the J gene TRBJ1-2; D is undetermined. Germline V gene lookup returns CDR1 SGHDT and CDR2 YYEEEE. This CDR3 region has 13 residues. V lost 0 bases and J 6 bases, leaving 9 bases between the germline ends. The CDR3 loop is CASSLAGMDGYTF. DNA of the CDR3: TGTGCCAGCAGCTTGGCCGGGATGGATGGCTACACCTTC.

The J gene is TRBJ2-1, the V gene TRBV27; the D is unclear. The V and J ends lost 3 bases and 3 bases respectively, with 6 bases between them. Per the germline V gene, CDR1 is MNHEY and CDR2 is SMNVEV (reference sequence). The CDR3 loop spans 13 amino acids. The CDR3 region is CASSFSSYNEQFF. In DNA form, the CDR3 reads TGTGCCAGCAGTTTTTCCAGCTACAATGAGCAGTTCTTC.